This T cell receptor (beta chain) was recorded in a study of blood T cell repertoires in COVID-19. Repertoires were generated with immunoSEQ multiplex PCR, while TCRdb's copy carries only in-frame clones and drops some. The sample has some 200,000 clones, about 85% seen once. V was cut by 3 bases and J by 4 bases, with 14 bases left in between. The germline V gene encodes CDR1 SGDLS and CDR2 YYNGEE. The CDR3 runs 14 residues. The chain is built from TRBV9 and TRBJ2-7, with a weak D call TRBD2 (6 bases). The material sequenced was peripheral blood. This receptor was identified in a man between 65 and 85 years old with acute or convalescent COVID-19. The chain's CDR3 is CASSARDSMYEQYF. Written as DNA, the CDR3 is TGTGCCAGCAGCGCCCGGGACTCTATGTACGAGCAGTACTTC.